These 10 T cell receptor beta chains came from one sample sequenced in a study of T cells in Graves' hyperthyroidism and ophthalmopathy. The investigators amplified TCR beta CDR3 regions from RNA transcripts. Researchers ran a first-round RT-PCR on the TCR CDR3 using the HTBI primer set. MiXCR, run by TCRdb on the multiplex PCR reads, gives a single entry per CDR3 protein. The sample lists around 300,000 distinct CDR3 sequences, roughly 15% occurring once. The source material was blood. The source of these receptors is a woman aged 50 to 60 with Graves' hyperthyroidism that later progressed to Graves' ophthalmopathy.

This clonotype was found many times. Germline is not matched at one junction end, which may reflect a read error. This rearrangement joins TRBV29-1 to TRBJ2-5; 9 nucleotides match TRBD1. Germline lookup yields CDR1 SQVTM and CDR2 ANQGSEA. The length of the CDR3 is 13 residues. The CDR3 DNA reads as TGCAGCGGTGAAACAGGGGGCGCAGAGACCCAGTACTTC. Protein product: CSGETGGAETQYF. The whole variable domain, filled in from reference TRBV29-1 and TRBJ2-5, reads SAVISQKPSRDICQRGTSLTIQCQVDSQVTMMFWYRQQPGQSLTLIATANQGSEATYESGFVIDKFPISRPNLTFSTLTVSNMSPEDSSIYLCSGETGGAETQYFGPGTRLLVL.

Concerning this clonotype: A much larger clone differs from this one at a single base, so this may be a read error. This chain links TRBV11-2 with TRBJ1-2; TRBD1 matches at 7 bases. CDR3 length: 13 amino acids. Germline values: CDR1 SGHAT, CDR2 FQNNGV. The CDR3 reads CTSSPDRSYGYTF. As DNA, the CDR3 is TGTACCAGCAGCCCGGACAGGAGCTATGGCTACACCTTC.

This clonotype was seen at least ten times. This chain joins TRBV7-2 and TRBJ2-5, with 14 nucleotides matching TRBD2. The ends lost 5 bases at V and 6 bases at J; junction bases unmatched: 8. Germline V CDR1 and CDR2: SGHTA, FQGNSA. The CDR3 consists of 16 residues. The CDR3: CASSLTSGRGMKTQYF. In DNA, the CDR3 is TGTGCCAGCAGCCTGACTAGCGGGAGGGGTATGAAGACCCAGTACTTC.

This clonotype was seen repeatedly, ten times or more. The chain links TRBV30 to TRBJ1-1; D gene unclear. Trimming removed 3 bases at V and 4 bases at J, with 12 bases between. Germline CDR1 and CDR2: GTSNPN and SVGIG (reference sequence). The CDR3 runs 13 residues. The CDR3 DNA reads as TGTGCCTGGAGCGTAGCCGGCTTCACTGAAGCTTTCTTT. Translation: CAWSVAGFTEAFF. Full variable domain (rest looked up from reference TRBV30 and TRBJ1-1): SQTIHQWPATLVQPVGSPLSLECTVEGTSNPNLYWYRQAAGRGLQLLFYSVGIGQISSEVPQNLSASRPQDRQFILSSKKLLLSDSGFYLCAWSVAGFTEAFFGQGTRLTVV.

In this sample, this clonotype turned up many times. This chain joins TRBV7-8 and TRBJ2-1; weak D call: TRBD2 (6 bases). Looked up from germline, CDR1 is SGHVS and CDR2 is FQNEAQ. Trimming pared 1 base from V and 9 bases from J, leaving 25 bases between. There are 18 residues in the CDR3. In nucleotides, the CDR3 is TGTGCCAGCAGCTTAGTCTTGGTAGCGGCATGGGAGGTGGGTGAGCAGTTCTTC. Its translation: CASSLVLVAAWEVGEQFF.

This clonotype was recorded at least ten times. This sequence joins TRBV28 and TRBJ2-7, with TRBD1 identical over 10 bases. Germline assignment: CDR1 MDHEN and CDR2 SYDVKM. The junction had 8 bases not matched to a gene; V was cut back by 7 bases and J by 2 bases. CDR3 length: 15 amino acids. The CDR3 nucleotides are TGTGCCAGCACCGTCCCCGGGACAGGGGCCTACGAGCAGTACTTC. The encoded protein is CASTVPGTGAYEQYF.

This clonotype was observed at least ten times. This chain joins TRBV5-1 and TRBJ2-1, with a weak D call TRBD2 (5 bases). CDR1 is SGHRS, CDR2 YFSETQ, per germline. This CDR3 has 14 residues. The ends were cut back, 3 bases at V and 0 bases at J, with 7 bases in the middle. The CDR3 reads CASSSDSSYNEQFF. CDR3 nucleotide sequence: TGCGCCAGCAGCTCGGACTCCTCCTACAATGAGCAGTTCTTC.

This clonotype was observed at least ten times. This chain links TRBV28 with TRBJ1-1, with TRBD1 matching 8 bases. J lost 6 bases, V lost 8 bases, and 8 bases had no gene match. This CDR3 is built from 13 residues. Germline V gene lookup returns CDR1 MDHEN and CDR2 SYDVKM. Written as DNA, the CDR3 is TGTGCCAGCTTGGCAGGGGGCTTTTCTGAAGCTTTCTTT. Protein product: CASLAGGFSEAFF.

Many counts were recorded for this clonotype. This rearrangement joins TRBV18 to TRBJ2-3; 14 nucleotides match TRBD2. V lost 6 bases, J lost 5 bases, and 4 bases stayed unmatched. From germline, CDR1 is KGHSH and CDR2 LQKENI. The CDR3 is 15 residues long. In nucleotides, the CDR3 is TGTGCCAGCTCCCCCGGGACTAGCGGGAGAGATACGCAGTATTTT. It encodes CASSPGTSGRDTQYF.

This clonotype appeared many times. The chain employs TRBV29-1 and TRBJ2-2; 12 bases are a match to TRBD1. This CDR3 comprises 14 residues. Germline CDR1 reads SQVTM; CDR2 reads ANQGSEA. Trimming took 6 bases from V and 4 from J; bases not matched to a gene: 3. CDR3 DNA: TGCAGCGTCGGGACAGGGGGCGGCACCGGGGAGCTGTTTTTT. It yields the protein CSVGTGGGTGELFF.